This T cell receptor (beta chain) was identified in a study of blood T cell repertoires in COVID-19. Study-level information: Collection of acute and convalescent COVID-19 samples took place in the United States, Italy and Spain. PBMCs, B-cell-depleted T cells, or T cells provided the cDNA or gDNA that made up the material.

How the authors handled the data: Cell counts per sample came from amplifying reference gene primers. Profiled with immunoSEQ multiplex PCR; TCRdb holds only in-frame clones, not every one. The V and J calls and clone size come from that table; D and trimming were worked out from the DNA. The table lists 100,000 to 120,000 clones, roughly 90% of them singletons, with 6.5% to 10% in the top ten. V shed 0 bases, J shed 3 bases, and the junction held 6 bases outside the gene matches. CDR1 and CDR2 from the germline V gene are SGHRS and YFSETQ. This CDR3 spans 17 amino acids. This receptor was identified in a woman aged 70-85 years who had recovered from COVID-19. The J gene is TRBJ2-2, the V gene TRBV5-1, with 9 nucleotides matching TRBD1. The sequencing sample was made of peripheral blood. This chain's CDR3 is CASSLGGWDRDTGELFF. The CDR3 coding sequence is TGCGCCAGCAGCTTGGGCGGATGGGACAGGGACACCGGGGAGCTGTTTTTT.